The TCR beta chain under discussion was sequenced for a study of OX40 agonist ivuxolimab in advanced cancers. Germline CDR1 reads SNHLY; CDR2 reads FYNNEI. This CDR3 spans 17 amino acids. Trimming removed 8 bases at V and 2 bases at J, with 23 bases between. Data came from immunoSEQ multiplex PCR; TCRdb stores just in-frame clones and leaves some out. Here the sample spans around 79,000 clones, roughly 90% being singletons. V and J are TRBV2 and TRBJ2-3; TRBD2 is a possible D gene (7 bases). The receptor comes from an adult with an advanced solid tumor such as melanoma, head and neck, liver or kidney cancer. The sequencing here drew on CD4+ or CD8+ T cells sorted from blood, taken in a trial of the OX40 agonist ivuxolimab. For the CDR3, the DNA is TGTGCCAGCTACCAATACCTCGGGGGGCCGTTCACAGATACGCAGTATTTT. Its translation: CASYQYLGGPFTDTQYF.